Below, one T cell receptor beta chain is given with its context. Treatment described: preoperative locoregional IRX-2 cytokine immunotherapy. Preoperative locoregional IRX-2 cytokine immunotherapy was tested in the phase Ib source study. The table came from immunoSEQ multiplex PCR; TCRdb's copy has only in-frame clones and leaves some out. The profile shows 40,000 to 45,000 clones, 60% to 85% of them singletons. These data originate in a study of preoperative IRX-2 immunotherapy in early breast cancer. Germline lookup yields CDR1 SGHRS and CDR2 YFSETQ. This CDR3 spans 15 amino acids. V was cut by 0 bases and J by 2 bases, with 11 bases left in between.

V gene TRBV5-1 combines with J gene TRBJ2-5, with TRBD1 as a possible D gene (5 bases). This sequence was found in a human donor with breast cancer. The starting material was tumor tissue, obtained after IRX-2 immunotherapy. This CDR3 reads CASSLAGHQQETQYF. CDR3 coding DNA: TGCGCCAGCAGCTTGGCTGGACACCAACAAGAGACCCAGTACTTC. Complete variable domain (other parts from reference TRBV5-1 and TRBJ2-5): KAGVTQTPRYLIKTRGQQVTLSCSPISGHRSVSWYQQTPGQGLQFLFEYFSETQRNKGNFPGRFSGRQFSNSRSEMNVSTLELGDSALYLCASSLAGHQQETQYFGPGTRLLVL.